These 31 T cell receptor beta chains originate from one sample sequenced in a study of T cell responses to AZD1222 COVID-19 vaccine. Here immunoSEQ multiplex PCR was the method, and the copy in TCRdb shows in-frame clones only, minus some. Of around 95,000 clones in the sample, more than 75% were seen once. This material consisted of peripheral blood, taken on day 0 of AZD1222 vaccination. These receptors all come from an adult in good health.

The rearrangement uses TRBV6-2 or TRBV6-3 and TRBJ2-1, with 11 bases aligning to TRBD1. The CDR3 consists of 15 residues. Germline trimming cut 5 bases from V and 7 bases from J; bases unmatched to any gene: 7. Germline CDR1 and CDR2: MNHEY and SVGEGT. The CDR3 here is CASSTPGQGGNEQFF. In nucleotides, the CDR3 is TGTGCCAGCAGTACGCCGGGACAGGGGGGGAATGAGCAGTTCTTC.

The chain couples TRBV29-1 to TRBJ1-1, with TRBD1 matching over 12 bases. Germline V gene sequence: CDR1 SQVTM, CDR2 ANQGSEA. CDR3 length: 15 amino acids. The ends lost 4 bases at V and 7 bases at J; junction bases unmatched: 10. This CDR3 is CSVGSGQGANYEAFF. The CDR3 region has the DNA TGCAGCGTTGGGTCGGGACAGGGGGCAAATTATGAAGCTTTCTTT.

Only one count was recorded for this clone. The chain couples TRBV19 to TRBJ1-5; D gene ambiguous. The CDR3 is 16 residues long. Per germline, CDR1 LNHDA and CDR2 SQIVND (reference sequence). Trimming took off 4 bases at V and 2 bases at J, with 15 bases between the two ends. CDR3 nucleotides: TGTGCCAGTAGTACTCCTTTTGAGGATGGCAATCAGCCCCAGCATTTT. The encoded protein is CASSTPFEDGNQPQHF.

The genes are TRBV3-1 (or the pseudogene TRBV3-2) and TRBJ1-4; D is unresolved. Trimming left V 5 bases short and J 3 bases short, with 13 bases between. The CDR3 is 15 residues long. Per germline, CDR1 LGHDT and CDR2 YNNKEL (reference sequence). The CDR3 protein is CASSGPGSANEKLFF. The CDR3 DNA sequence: TGTGCCAGCAGCGGCCCGGGCAGCGCTAATGAAAAACTGTTTTTT.

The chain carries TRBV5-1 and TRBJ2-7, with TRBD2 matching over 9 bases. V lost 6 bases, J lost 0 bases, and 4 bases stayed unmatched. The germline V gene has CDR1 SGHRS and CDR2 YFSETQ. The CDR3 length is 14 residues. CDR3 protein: CASKSSGSSYEQYF. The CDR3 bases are TGCGCCAGCAAGAGTAGCGGGAGCTCCTACGAGCAGTACTTC.

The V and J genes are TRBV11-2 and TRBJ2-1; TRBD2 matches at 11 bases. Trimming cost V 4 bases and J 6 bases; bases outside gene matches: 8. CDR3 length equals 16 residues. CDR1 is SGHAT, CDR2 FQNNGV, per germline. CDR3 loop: CASSYTTSGSSNEQFF. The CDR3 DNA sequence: TGTGCCAGCAGCTATACAACTAGCGGGAGTTCCAATGAGCAGTTCTTC.

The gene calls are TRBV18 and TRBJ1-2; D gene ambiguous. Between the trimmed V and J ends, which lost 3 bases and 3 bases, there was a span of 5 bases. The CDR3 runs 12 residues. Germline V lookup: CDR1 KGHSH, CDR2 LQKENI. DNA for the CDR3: TGTGCCAGCTCACCCCGGGACTATGGCTACACCTTC. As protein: CASSPRDYGYTF.

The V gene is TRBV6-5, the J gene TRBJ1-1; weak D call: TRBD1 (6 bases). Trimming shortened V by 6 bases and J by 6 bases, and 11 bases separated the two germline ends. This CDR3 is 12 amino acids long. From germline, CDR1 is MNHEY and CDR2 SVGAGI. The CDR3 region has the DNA TGTGCCAGCAGAAAGGACAGTCCTGAAGCTTTCTTT. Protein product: CASRKDSPEAFF.

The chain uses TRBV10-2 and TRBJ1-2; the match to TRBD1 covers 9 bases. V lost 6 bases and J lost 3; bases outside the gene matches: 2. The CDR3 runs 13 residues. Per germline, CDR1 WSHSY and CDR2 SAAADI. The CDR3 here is CASSRQGDYGYTF. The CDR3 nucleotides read TGCGCCAGCAGCAGACAGGGGGACTATGGCTACACCTTC.

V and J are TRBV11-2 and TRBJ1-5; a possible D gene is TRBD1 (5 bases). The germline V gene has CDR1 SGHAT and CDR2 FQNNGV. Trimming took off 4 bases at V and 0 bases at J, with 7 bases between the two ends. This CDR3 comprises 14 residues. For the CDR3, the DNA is TGTGCCAGCAGCTACGGACATAGCAATCAGCCCCAGCATTTT. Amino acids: CASSYGHSNQPQHF.

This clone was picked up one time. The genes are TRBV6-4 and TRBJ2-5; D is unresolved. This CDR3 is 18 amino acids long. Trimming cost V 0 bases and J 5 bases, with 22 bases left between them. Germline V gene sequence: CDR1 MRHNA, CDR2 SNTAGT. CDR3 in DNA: TGTGCCAGCAGTGACTCGAAGTACCAAGACATGGTACGTGAGACCCAGTACTTC. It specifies CASSDSKYQDMVRETQYF.

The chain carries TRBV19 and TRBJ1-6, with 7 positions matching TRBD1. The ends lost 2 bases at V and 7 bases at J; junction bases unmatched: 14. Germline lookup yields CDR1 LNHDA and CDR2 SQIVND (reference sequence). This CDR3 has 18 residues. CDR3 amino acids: CASSITSLQDRVNSPLHF. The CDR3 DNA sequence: TGTGCCAGTAGTATAACCTCACTCCAAGACAGGGTGAATTCACCCCTCCACTTT.

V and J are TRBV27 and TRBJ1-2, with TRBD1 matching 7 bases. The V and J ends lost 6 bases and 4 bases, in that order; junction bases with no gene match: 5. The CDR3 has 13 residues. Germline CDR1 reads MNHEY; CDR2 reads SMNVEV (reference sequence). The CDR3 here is CASSQTGPYGYTF. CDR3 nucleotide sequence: TGTGCCAGCAGCCAGACAGGGCCCTATGGCTACACCTTC.

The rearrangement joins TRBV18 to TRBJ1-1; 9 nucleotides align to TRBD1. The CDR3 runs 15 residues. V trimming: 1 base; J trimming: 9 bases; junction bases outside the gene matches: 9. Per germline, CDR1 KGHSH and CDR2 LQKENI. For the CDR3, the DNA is TGTGCCAGCTCACCACACCCAGGACAGGGGTTACAAGCTTTCTTT. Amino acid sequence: CASSPHPGQGLQAFF.

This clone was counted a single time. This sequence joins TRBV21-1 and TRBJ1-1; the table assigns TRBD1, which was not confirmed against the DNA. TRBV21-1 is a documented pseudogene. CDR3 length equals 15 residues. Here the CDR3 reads CASSKAGRVTTEAFF. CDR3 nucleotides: TGTGCCAGCAGCAAAGCGGGCAGGGTCACGACTGAAGCTTTCTTT.

Written as DNA, the CDR3 is TGTGCCAGCAGTTTTTCGTCAGGGGCTCATAATTCACCCCTCCACTTT. This translates into CASSFSSGAHNSPLHF. The chain links TRBV28 to TRBJ1-6; maybe TRBD1 (6 bases). The V end lost 3 bases, the J end lost 5 bases, and 14 bases lay between the germline ends. CDR1 MDHEN and CDR2 SYDVKM come from the germline V gene. This CDR3 spans 16 amino acids.

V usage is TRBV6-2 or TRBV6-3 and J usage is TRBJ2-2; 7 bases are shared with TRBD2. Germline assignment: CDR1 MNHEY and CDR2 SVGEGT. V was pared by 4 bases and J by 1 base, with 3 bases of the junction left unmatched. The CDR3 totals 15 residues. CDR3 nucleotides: TGTGCCAGCAGTTGGAAGCGGGAGAACACCGGGGAGCTGTTTTTT. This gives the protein CASSWKRENTGELFF.

CDR3 residues: CASSLNWRVADTQYF. In nucleotides, the CDR3 is TGCGCCAGCAGCTTGAACTGGAGGGTTGCAGATACGCAGTATTTT. This chain joins TRBV5-1 and TRBJ2-3; a possible D gene is TRBD2 (6 bases). Germline CDR1 SGHRS, CDR2 YFSETQ. V lost 1 base and J 4 bases, leaving 13 bases between the germline ends. This CDR3 is built from 15 residues.

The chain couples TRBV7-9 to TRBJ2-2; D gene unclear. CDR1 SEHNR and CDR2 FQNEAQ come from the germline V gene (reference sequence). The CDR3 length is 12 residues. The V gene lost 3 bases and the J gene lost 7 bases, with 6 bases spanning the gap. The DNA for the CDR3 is TGTGCCAGCAGCTTGGCGCGCGGGGAGCTGTTTTTT. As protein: CASSLARGELFF.

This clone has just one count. Written as DNA, the CDR3 is TGTGCCAGCAGCGTGGCTAGCGGGGCCACCTACGAGCAGTACTTC. Translating it yields CASSVASGATYEQYF. The rearrangement links TRBV9 to TRBJ2-7, with TRBD2 matching 9 bases. Trimming removed 2 bases from V and 2 bases from J; junction bases left unmatched: 5. The CDR3 has 15 residues. CDR1 is SGDLS and CDR2 is YYNGEE in the germline V gene.

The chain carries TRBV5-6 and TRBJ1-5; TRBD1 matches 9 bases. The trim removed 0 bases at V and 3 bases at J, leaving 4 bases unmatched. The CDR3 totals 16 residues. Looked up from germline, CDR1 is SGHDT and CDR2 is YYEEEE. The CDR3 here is CASSLGGQGFNQPQHF. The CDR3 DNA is TGTGCCAGCAGCTTGGGGGGACAGGGATTCAATCAGCCCCAGCATTTT.

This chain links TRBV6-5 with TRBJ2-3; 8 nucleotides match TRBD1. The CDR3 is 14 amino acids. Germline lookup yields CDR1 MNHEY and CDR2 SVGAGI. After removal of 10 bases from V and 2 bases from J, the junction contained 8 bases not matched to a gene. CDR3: CATKDREFTDTQYF. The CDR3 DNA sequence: TGTGCCACCAAGGACAGGGAGTTCACAGATACGCAGTATTTT.

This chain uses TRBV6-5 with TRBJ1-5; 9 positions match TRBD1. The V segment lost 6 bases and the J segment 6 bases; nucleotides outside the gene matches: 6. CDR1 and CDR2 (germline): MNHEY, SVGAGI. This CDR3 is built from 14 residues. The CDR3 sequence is CASSQGQGGQPQHF. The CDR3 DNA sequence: TGTGCCAGCAGCCAGGGACAGGGCGGTCAGCCCCAGCATTTT.

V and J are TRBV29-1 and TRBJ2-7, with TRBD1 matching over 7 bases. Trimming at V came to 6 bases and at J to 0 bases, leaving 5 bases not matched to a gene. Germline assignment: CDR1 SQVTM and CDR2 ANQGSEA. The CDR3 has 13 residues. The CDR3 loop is CSVTGWSSYEQYF. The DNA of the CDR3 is TGCAGCGTGACAGGGTGGAGCTCCTACGAGCAGTACTTC.

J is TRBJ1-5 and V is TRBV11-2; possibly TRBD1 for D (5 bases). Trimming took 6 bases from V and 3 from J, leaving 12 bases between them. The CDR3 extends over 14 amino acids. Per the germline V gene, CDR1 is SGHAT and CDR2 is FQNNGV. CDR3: CASSGSGVNQPQHF. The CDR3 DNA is TGTGCCAGCAGTGGTTCGGGGGTCAATCAGCCCCAGCATTTT.

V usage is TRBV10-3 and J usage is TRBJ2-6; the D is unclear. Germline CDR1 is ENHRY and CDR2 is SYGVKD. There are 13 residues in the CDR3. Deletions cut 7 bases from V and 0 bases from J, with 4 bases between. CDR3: CAITSSGANVLTF. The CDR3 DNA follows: TGTGCCATCACGAGCTCTGGGGCCAACGTCCTGACTTTC.

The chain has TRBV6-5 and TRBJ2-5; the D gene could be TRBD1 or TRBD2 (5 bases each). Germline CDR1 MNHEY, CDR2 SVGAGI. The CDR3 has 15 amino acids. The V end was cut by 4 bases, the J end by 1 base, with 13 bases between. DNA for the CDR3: TGTGCCAGCAGTTCGGGACGGGTTCTCCAAGAGACCCAGTACTTC. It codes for CASSSGRVLQETQYF.

CDR3 amino acids: CASSSDLDTQYF. CDR3 coding DNA: TGTGCCAGCAGCTCAGACTTGGATACGCAGTATTTT. The chain carries TRBV5-6 and TRBJ2-3, with D unresolved. CDR1 is SGHDT, CDR2 YYEEEE, per germline. There are 12 residues in the CDR3. V gave up 3 bases and J gave up 6 bases, with 8 bases separating them. Variable domain in full (rest from reference TRBV5-6 and TRBJ2-3): DAGVTQSPTHLIKTRGQQVTLRCSPKSGHDTVSWYQQALGQGPQFIFQYYEEEERQRGNFPDRFSGHQFPNYSSELNVNALLLGDSALYLCASSSDLDTQYFGPGTRLTVL.

The CDR3 bases are TGTGCCAGTCGAGGGGGCAATGAGCAGTTCTTC. Protein product: CASRGGNEQFF. The chain is built from TRBV27 and TRBJ2-1, with D perhaps matching TRBD1 (6 bases). The V end was cut by 9 bases, the J end by 6 bases, with 9 bases between. The germline V gene has CDR1 MNHEY and CDR2 SMNVEV (reference sequence). This CDR3 spans 11 amino acids.

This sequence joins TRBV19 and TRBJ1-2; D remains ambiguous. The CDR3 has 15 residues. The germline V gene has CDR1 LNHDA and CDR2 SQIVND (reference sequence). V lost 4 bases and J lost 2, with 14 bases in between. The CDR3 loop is CASSTGRRTNYGYTF. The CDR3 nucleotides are TGTGCCAGTAGTACCGGACGGAGGACGAACTATGGCTACACCTTC.

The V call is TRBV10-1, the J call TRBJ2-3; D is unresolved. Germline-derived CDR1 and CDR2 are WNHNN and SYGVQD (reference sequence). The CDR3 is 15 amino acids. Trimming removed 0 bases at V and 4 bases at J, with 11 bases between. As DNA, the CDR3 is TGCGCCAGCAGTGAGTCCTTAGGGAAGCCAGATACGCAGTATTTT. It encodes CASSESLGKPDTQYF.